These 14 T cell receptor beta chains were all obtained from the same sample, sequenced in a study of spatial heterogeneity in lung cancer. Sample time point: sample taken at primary tumor resection. The sequenced material consisted of unsorted whole RNA from tumor, nontumor lung or frozen PBMC. TCRdb processed the 5' RACE reads anew with MiXCR; each CDR3 protein has one entry. This sample has 5,500 to 7,500 distinct CDR3 sequences, with around 3.6% found just once. Here the sequenced sample was normal lung tissue next to the tumor, taken at surgery. Receptor source: a female donor with early-stage non-small cell lung cancer.

This clonotype occurred a few times. With the library built for alpha chains, this beta chain is off target and its frequency is not meaningful. The CDR3 DNA sequence: TGTGCCAGCAGTTTAGGGACTAGCATGACAGATACGCAGTATTTT. Translated: CASSLGTSMTDTQYF. The V call is TRBV12-3 or TRBV12-4, the J call TRBJ2-3, with 8 bases fitting TRBD2. The J segment lost 3 bases and the V segment lost 1 base, leaving 3 bases of the junction unmatched. This CDR3 comprises 15 residues.

This clonotype is medium-sized within its sample. A library prepared for alpha chains yielded this beta chain as an off-target read; its size is of little meaning. The rearrangement joins TRBV29-1 to TRBJ1-1; weak D call: TRBD1 (6 bases). The V end lost 4 bases, the J end lost 0 bases, and 9 bases lay between the germline ends. CDR3 length: 13 residues. CDR1 and CDR2 from the germline V gene are SQVTM and ANQGSEA. The CDR3 DNA is TGCAGCGTTGGGGACATTATGAACACTGAAGCTTTCTTT. Its protein is CSVGDIMNTEAFF.

This clonotype was detected many times. This beta chain slipped into a library made for alpha chains as a stray read, so its size is not meaningful. The rearrangement links TRBV7-6 to TRBJ2-3, with TRBD1 matching 9 bases. Germline V gene sequence: CDR1 SGHVS, CDR2 FNYEAQ. Trimming removed 1 base from V and 1 base from J; junction bases left unmatched: 9. The CDR3 covers 18 residues. CDR3: CASSLGRGDREGTDTQYF. CDR3 coding DNA: TGTGCCAGCAGCTTAGGCCGCGGGGACAGGGAAGGCACAGATACGCAGTATTTT.

This clonotype appeared many times. This beta chain is off target for a library built for alpha chains, so its abundance means little. The V call is TRBV7-7, the J call TRBJ2-5, with 9 nucleotides matching TRBD1. CDR3 length equals 15 residues. V shed 4 bases, J shed 1 base, and the junction held 4 bases outside the gene matches. Germline assignment: CDR1 SSHAT and CDR2 FNYEAQ (reference sequence). The CDR3 is CASSSGQGTQETQYF. CDR3 nucleotide sequence: TGTGCCAGCAGCTCCGGACAGGGGACCCAAGAGACCCAGTACTTC.

This clonotype was found many times. The library was designed around alpha chains, so this beta chain is a stray read whose abundance carries little weight. CDR3 protein: CASIAETQYF. CDR3 nucleotide sequence: TGTGCCAGTATTGCCGAGACCCAGTACTTC. The rearrangement uses TRBV19 and TRBJ2-5; no clear D gene. V was shortened by 7 bases and J by 5 bases, with 5 bases between the two germline ends. Germline V CDR1 and CDR2: LNHDA, SQIVND (reference sequence). The CDR3 extends over 10 amino acids.

This clonotype was seen many times. As an off-target read in a library built for alpha chains, this beta chain has a frequency of little significance. The chain joins TRBV6-2 or TRBV6-3 to TRBJ2-4, with 10 bases aligning to TRBD1. This CDR3 has 18 residues. V was pared by 0 bases and J by 0 bases, with 5 bases of the junction left unmatched. From germline, CDR1 is MNHEY and CDR2 SVGEGT. CDR3 sequence: CASSYSWDRGLAKNIQYF. The CDR3 DNA is TGTGCCAGCAGTTACTCGTGGGACAGGGGACTAGCCAAAAACATTCAGTACTTC.

This clonotype was seen ten or more times. This beta chain is off target for a library built for alpha chains, so its abundance means little. This chain joins TRBV6-4 and TRBJ2-6; the D is unclear. The V gene lost 6 bases and the J gene lost 0 bases, with 6 bases spanning the gap. The CDR3 has 14 residues. The germline V gene has CDR1 MRHNA and CDR2 SNTAGT. The CDR3 coding sequence is TGTGCCAGCAGCGGGTACTCTGGGGCCAACGTCCTGACTTTC. Residues: CASSGYSGANVLTF.

The sample holds many counts of this clonotype. This beta chain was picked up by a library intended for alpha chains and is off target, so its count carries little meaning. The V call is TRBV10-3, the J call TRBJ2-1, with 14 bases that match TRBD2. This CDR3 contains 13 residues. CDR1 is ENHRY, CDR2 SYGVKD, per germline. J gave up 12 bases and V 3 bases, and 1 base lay outside the gene matches. CDR3 sequence (DNA): TGTGCCATCAGTGACGGGACTAGCGGGGGGCAGTTCTTC. Its translation is CAISDGTSGGQFF.

This clonotype was seen repeatedly, ten times or more. This beta chain was picked up by a library intended for alpha chains and is off target, so its count carries little meaning. The genes are TRBV6-5 and TRBJ2-1; 16 bases match TRBD2. Trimming took 6 bases from V and 10 from J; bases not matched to a gene: 9. This CDR3 has 16 amino acids. The germline V gene has CDR1 MNHEY and CDR2 SVGAGI. This chain's CDR3 is CASSRGTSGGAEEQFF. The CDR3 coding sequence is TGTGCCAGCAGCCGCGGGACTAGCGGGGGGGCCGAGGAGCAGTTCTTC.

This clonotype was detected many times. The library was prepared for alpha chains; this beta chain is a stray read, so its frequency means little. This chain joins TRBV7-6 and TRBJ2-3, with 7 bases lining up with TRBD2. Trimming at V came to 1 base and at J to 0 bases, leaving 4 bases not matched to a gene. This CDR3 region has 16 residues. Germline V gives CDR1 SGHVS, CDR2 FNYEAQ. CDR3 sequence: CASSLGVAGSTDTQYF. The CDR3, as DNA: TGTGCCAGCAGCTTAGGAGTAGCGGGTAGCACAGATACGCAGTATTTT.

This clonotype was found many times. Since the library was made to target alpha chains, this beta chain is a stray read and its abundance is not meaningful. The V call is TRBV20-1, the J call TRBJ1-1, with D possibly TRBD1 on 5 matching bases. Per germline, CDR1 DFQATT and CDR2 SNEGSKA (reference sequence). This CDR3 comprises 13 residues. CDR3 DNA: TGCGCTGTTCCCGGGACCGTCGATACTGAAGCTTTCTTT. Translation: CAVPGTVDTEAFF.

This clonotype was seen once. This beta chain turned up in a library designed for alpha chains; as an off-target read, its abundance says little. This chain joins TRBV4-1 and TRBJ2-6; the D gene could be TRBD1 or TRBD2 (5 bases each). Trimming shortened V by 4 bases and J by 2 bases, and 15 bases separated the two germline ends. Germline-derived CDR1 and CDR2 are MGHRA and YSYEKL. CDR3 size: 17 residues. The CDR3 sequence is CASSPMGVRPGANVLTF. In DNA, the CDR3 is TGCGCCAGCAGCCCTATGGGGGTTCGCCCTGGGGCCAACGTCCTGACTTTC.

This clonotype appeared many times. Within a library made for alpha chains, this beta chain is off target, and its count is uninformative. The chain joins TRBV18 to TRBJ2-7; 9 bases fit TRBD2. Trimming took 3 bases from V and 5 from J; bases not matched to a gene: 8. The CDR3 spans 15 residues. Germline CDR1 is KGHSH and CDR2 is LQKENI. CDR3 residues: CASSPRVGGGDEQYF. The CDR3 bases are TGTGCCAGCTCACCGAGAGTCGGCGGGGGGGACGAGCAGTACTTC. Full variable domain (missing parts from reference TRBV18 and TRBJ2-7): NAGVMQNPRHLVRRRGQEARLRCSPMKGHSHVYWYRQLPEEGLKFMVYLQKENIIDESGMPKERFSAEFPKEGPSILRIQQVVRGDSAAYFCASSPRVGGGDEQYFGPGTRLTVT.

In this sample, this clonotype turned up many times. Within a library made for alpha chains, this beta chain is off target, and its count is uninformative. The chain's CDR3 is CASSLAGDRSTDTQYF. Here the CDR3 DNA reads TGTGCCAGCAGCTTAGCGGGGGACAGGAGCACAGATACGCAGTATTTT. The rearrangement uses TRBV7-6 and TRBJ2-3, with 8 bases fitting TRBD1. The CDR3 covers 16 residues. The V gene's germline CDR1 is SGHVS and CDR2 FNYEAQ. V was clipped by 0 bases and J by 0 bases; unmatched bases: 2.